This is a list of T cell receptor beta chains from one sample in a study of T cells in Graves' hyperthyroidism and ophthalmopathy. TCRdb passed the multiplex PCR reads through MiXCR, listing each CDR3 protein once. The table shows a few hundred thousand distinct CDR3 sequences, with around 15% occurring only once. What was sequenced was blood. The receptors come from a woman between 35 and 50 years old with Graves' ophthalmopathy. Both conserved end residues are part of each CDR3.

j_call v_call cdr3_aa
TRBJ1-6 TRBV12-3/TRBV12-4 CASSGVNSPLHF
TRBJ2-2 TRBV7-2 CASSPMGGLAGAPSNTGELFF
TRBJ1-3 TRBV28 CASKKGQGHPISGNTIYF
TRBJ1-4 TRBV5-1 CASSLSSTNEKLFF
TRBJ2-1 TRBV11-2 CASSSSLLAGDNEQFF
TRBJ1-2 TRBV15 CATSDKGEGAIGGTF
TRBJ1-1 TRBV3-1 CASSHPRGPNTEAFF
TRBJ1-1 TRBV29-1 CSAKGTRSYTEAFF
TRBJ2-6 TRBV20-1 CSAATGSSGANVLTF
TRBJ2-7 TRBV9 CASSVAEQGAPQYF
TRBJ1-4 TRBV7-3 CASSSSKGRRDEKLFF
TRBJ2-5 TRBV3-1 CASSRRGLAGRTQYF
TRBJ2-7 TRBV20-1 CSARDPTRQASYEQYF
TRBJ2-7 TRBV20-1 CSVKKGAGIYEQYF
TRBJ1-6 TRBV30 CAWNLGQGGNSPLHF
TRBJ1-1 TRBV5-1 CASRGDGRGTEAFF
TRBJ2-7 TRBV30 CAWSVQGPYEQYF
TRBJ2-2 TRBV18 CASSLSTAFTGELFF
TRBJ2-3 TRBV5-1 CASSLSGGPDTQYF
TRBJ2-3 TRBV5-1 CASGERTDTQYF